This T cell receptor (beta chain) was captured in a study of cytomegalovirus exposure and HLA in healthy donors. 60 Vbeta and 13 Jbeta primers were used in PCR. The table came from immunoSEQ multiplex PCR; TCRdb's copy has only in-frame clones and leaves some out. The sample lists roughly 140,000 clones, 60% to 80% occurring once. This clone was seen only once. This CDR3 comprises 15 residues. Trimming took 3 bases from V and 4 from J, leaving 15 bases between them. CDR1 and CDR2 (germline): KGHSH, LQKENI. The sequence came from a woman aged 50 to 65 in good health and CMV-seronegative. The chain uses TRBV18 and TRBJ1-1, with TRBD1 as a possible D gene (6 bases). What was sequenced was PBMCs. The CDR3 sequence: CASSPGQSAVTEAFF. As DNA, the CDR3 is TGTGCCAGCTCACCTGGACAGAGCGCGGTCACTGAAGCTTTCTTT.